This paragraph covers one T cell receptor (beta chain) sequence. Trimming cost V 2 bases and J 7 bases; bases outside gene matches: 7. The CDR3 length is 15 residues. Germline CDR1 reads WSHSY; CDR2 reads SAAADI. Expressed TCRB transcripts got sequenced, as all isolated RNA was reverse transcribed. The protocol was immunoSEQ multiplex PCR, while the TCRdb copy is restricted to in-frame clones and leaves out a portion. In the table there are 150,000 to 160,000 clones, over 8.5% of which are singletons. The source of the sample is a study of beta chain features in type 1 diabetes. The source material was central memory CD4+ T cells from blood. The origin of this receptor is a man aged 18 to 35 in good health. The V call is TRBV10-2, the J call TRBJ2-1; 8 bases align to TRBD1. CDR3 region: CASSEARTGQNEQFF. CDR3 in DNA: TGCGCCAGCAGTGAGGCTAGGACAGGGCAGAATGAGCAGTTCTTC.